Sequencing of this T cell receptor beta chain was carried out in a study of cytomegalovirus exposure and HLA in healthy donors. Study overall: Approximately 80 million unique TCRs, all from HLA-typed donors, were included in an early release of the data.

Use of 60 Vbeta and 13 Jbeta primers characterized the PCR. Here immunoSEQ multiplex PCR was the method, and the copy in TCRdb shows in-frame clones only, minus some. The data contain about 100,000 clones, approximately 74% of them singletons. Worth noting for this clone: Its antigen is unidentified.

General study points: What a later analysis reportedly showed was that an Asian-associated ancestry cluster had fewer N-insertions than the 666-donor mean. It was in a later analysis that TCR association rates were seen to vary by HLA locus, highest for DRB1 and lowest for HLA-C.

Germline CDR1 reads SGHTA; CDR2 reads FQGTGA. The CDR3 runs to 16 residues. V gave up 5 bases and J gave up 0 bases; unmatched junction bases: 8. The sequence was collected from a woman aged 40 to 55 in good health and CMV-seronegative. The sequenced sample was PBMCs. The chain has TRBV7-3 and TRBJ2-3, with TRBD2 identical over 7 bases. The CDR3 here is CASSRGGSASTDTQYF. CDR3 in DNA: TGTGCCAGCAGCCGGGGAGGGAGCGCTAGCACAGATACGCAGTATTTT.